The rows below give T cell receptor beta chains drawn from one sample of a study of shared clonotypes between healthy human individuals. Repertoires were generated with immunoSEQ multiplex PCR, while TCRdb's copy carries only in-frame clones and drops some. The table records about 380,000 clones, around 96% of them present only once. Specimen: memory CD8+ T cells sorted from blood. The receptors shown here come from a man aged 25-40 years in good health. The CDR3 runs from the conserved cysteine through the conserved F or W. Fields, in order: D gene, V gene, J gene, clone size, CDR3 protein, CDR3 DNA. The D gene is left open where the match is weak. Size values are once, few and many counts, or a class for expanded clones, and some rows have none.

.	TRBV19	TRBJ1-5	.	CASSRRSNSNQPQHF	TGTGCCAGTTCGAGGCGAAGCAATAGCAATCAGCCCCAGCATTTT
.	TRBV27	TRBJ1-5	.	CASRSGHNQPQHF	TGTGCCAGCAGGTCGGGTCACAATCAGCCCCAGCATTTT
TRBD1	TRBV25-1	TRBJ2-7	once	CASRGQGGYEQYF	TGTGCCAGCAGGGGACAGGGGGGCTACGAGCAGTACTTC
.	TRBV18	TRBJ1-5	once	CASSPGAVGQPQHF	TGTGCCAGCTCACCAGGGGCTGTAGGTCAGCCCCAGCATTTT
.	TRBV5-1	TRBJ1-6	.	CASSLGGSSYNSPLHF	TGCGCCAGCAGCTTGGGAGGGAGCTCCTATAATTCACCCCTCCACTTT
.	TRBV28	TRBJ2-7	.	CASSSKGKQYF	TGTGCCAGCAGTTCAAAGGGAAAGCAGTACTTC
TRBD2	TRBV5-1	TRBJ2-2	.	CASSPGRGGNTGELFF	TGCGCCAGCAGCCCCGGGCGGGGGGGGAACACCGGGGAGCTGTTTTTT
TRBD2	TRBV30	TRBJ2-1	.	CAWSLTSGLYNEQFF	TGTGCCTGGAGCCTAACTAGCGGGCTTTACAATGAGCAGTTCTTC
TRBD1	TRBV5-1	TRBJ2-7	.	CASSLVRQGIGYEQYF	TGCGCCAGCAGCTTGGTTAGACAGGGGATTGGGTACGAGCAGTACTTC
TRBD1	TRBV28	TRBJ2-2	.	CASSAPGQGGGELFF	TGTGCCAGCAGTGCGCCGGGACAGGGTGGCGGGGAGCTGTTTTTT
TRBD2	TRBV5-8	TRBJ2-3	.	CASGASGSTDTQYF	TGTGCCAGCGGGGCTAGCGGAAGCACAGATACGCAGTATTTT
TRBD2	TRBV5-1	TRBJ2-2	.	CASSPGTSGSPGELFF	TGCGCCAGCAGCCCAGGGACTAGCGGGAGTCCCGGGGAGCTGTTTTTT
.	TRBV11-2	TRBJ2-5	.	CASSLEGFQETQYF	TGTGCCAGCAGCTTAGAGGGTTTCCAAGAGACCCAGTACTTC
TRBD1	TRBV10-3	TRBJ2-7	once	CAISSPRDRGDYEQYF	TGTGCCATCAGCTCCCCCCGGGACAGGGGTGACTACGAGCAGTACTTC
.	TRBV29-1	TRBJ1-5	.	CSVGTDPNQPQHF	TGCAGCGTTGGGACAGACCCGAATCAGCCCCAGCATTTT
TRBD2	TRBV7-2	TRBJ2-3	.	CASSLTSGTDTQYF	TGTGCCAGCAGCTTAACTAGCGGCACAGATACGCAGTATTTT
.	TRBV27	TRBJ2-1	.	CASSFGGSYNEQFF	TGTGCCAGCAGTTTTGGGGGCAGTTACAATGAGCAGTTCTTC
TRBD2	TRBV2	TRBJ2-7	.	CASSAYSGKNYEQYF	TGTGCCAGCAGTGCCTATAGCGGGAAGAACTACGAGCAGTACTTC
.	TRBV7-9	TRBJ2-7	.	CASSLGRGAYEQYF	TGTGCCAGCAGCTTAGGCCGTGGGGCCTACGAGCAGTACTTC
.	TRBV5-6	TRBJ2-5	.	CASSLPRPGSTQYF	TGTGCCAGCAGCTTACCCCGCCCGGGTTCGACCCAGTACTTC
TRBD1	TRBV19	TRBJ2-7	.	CASSWGTGPYEQYF	TGTGCCAGTAGTTGGGGGACAGGGCCCTACGAGCAGTACTTC
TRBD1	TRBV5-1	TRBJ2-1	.	CASSLGQGTYEQFF	TGCGCCAGCAGCCTCGGACAGGGGACATATGAGCAGTTCTTC
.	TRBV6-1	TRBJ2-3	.	CASSEGFSQYF	TGTGCCAGCAGTGAAGGGTTTTCGCAGTATTTT
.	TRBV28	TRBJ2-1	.	CASVAPGLGEFF	TGTGCCAGTGTCGCTCCGGGGTTGGGAGAGTTCTTC
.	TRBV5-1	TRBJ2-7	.	CASSAFVGGGMGNEQYF	TGCGCCAGCAGCGCCTTTGTAGGGGGAGGAATGGGGAACGAGCAGTACTTC
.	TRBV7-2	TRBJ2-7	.	CASSLAEGHEQYF	TGTGCCAGCAGCTTAGCAGAGGGCCACGAGCAGTACTTC
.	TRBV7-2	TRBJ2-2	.	CASSLVGTAGELFF	TGTGCCAGCAGCTTAGTGGGCACGGCCGGGGAGCTGTTTTTT